These 4 T cell receptor beta chains were all obtained from the same sample, sequenced in a study of blood T cell repertoires in COVID-19. The repertoire was sequenced with immunoSEQ multiplex PCR; TCRdb's copy has only in-frame clones and lacks some. This sample has about 210,000 clones, with 80% found just once. The sequencing input was PBMCs or T cells enriched from blood (not recorded which). The source of these receptors is a man younger than 45 with acute COVID-19.

V gene TRBV7-9 combines with J gene TRBJ1-1, with TRBD1 as a possible D gene (5 bases). CDR3 length: 17 amino acids. The V end lost 4 bases, the J end lost 2 bases, and 20 bases lay between the germline ends. Germline V CDR1 and CDR2: SEHNR, FQNEAQ (reference sequence). The CDR3 spells CASSSKAGRQRNTEAFF. The DNA of the CDR3 is TGTGCCAGCAGCTCCAAGGCAGGGCGCCAACGAAACACTGAAGCTTTCTTT.

V usage is TRBV5-6 and J usage is TRBJ2-1; unclear D gene. In germline, CDR1 is SGHDT, CDR2 YYEEEE. The germline V and J ends were trimmed by 1 base and 7 bases, with 3 bases remaining between them. The CDR3 length is 11 residues. The DNA of the CDR3 is TGTGCCAGCAGCTTGCATAATGAGCAGTTCTTC. It encodes CASSLHNEQFF.

V usage is TRBV2 and J usage is TRBJ2-7; D perhaps matches TRBD1 (6 bases). Deletions cut 2 bases from V and 5 bases from J, with 19 bases between. Germline V CDR1 and CDR2: SNHLY, FYNNEI. There are 16 residues in the CDR3. CDR3 bases: TGTGCCAGCAGTGAAATGGGACATCGATACCTAAACGAGCAGTACTTC. Protein: CASSEMGHRYLNEQYF. Full variable domain (missing parts from reference TRBV2 and TRBJ2-7): EPEVTQTPSHQVTQMGQEVILRCVPISNHLYFYWYRQILGQKVEFLVSFYNNEISEKSEIFDDQFSVERPDGSNFTLKIRSTKLEDSAMYFCASSEMGHRYLNEQYFGPGTRLTVT.

The chain employs TRBV2 and TRBJ2-1; no reliable D call. CDR1 SNHLY and CDR2 FYNNEI come from the germline V gene. This CDR3 has 15 residues. The V end lost 2 bases, the J end lost 4 bases, and 12 bases lay between the germline ends. CDR3 in amino acids: CASSERRVGYNEQFF. For the CDR3, the DNA is TGTGCCAGCAGTGAACGACGGGTCGGATACAATGAGCAGTTCTTC.